These T cell receptor beta chains were read from a single sample in a study of blood T cell repertoires in COVID-19. The protocol was immunoSEQ multiplex PCR, while the TCRdb copy is restricted to in-frame clones and leaves out a portion. The table has 300,000 to 500,000 clones, 88% seen once. Sequenced sample: PBMCs or T cells enriched from blood (not recorded which). Receptors originate from a young woman with acute COVID-19. Each CDR3 is given without its conserved first and last residue.

TRBV24-1,TRBJ1-2,ATSDQGGSNYGYT
TRBV6-5,TRBJ1-1,ASSKHEAF
TRBV6-5,TRBJ1-2,ASTRGQFSYGYT
TRBV6-5,TRBJ2-6,ASRSGANVLT
TRBV24-1,TRBJ1-2,ATSAEGGENYGYT
TRBV27,TRBJ1-1,ASSTRDRPNTEAF
TRBV2,TRBJ2-2,ASTVVGYTGELF
TRBV29-1,TRBJ1-1,SAVTGGITEAF
TRBV27,TRBJ1-2,ASSLKGTANYGYT
TRBV5-1,TRBJ2-2,ASSFRLAVDTGELF
TRBV7-2,TRBJ1-1,ASSPTTTGYGTEAF
TRBV4-1,TRBJ2-7,ASSRGTMSSYEQY
TRBV28,TRBJ2-7,ASSHAEGRYEQY
TRBV6-6,TRBJ2-7,ASSSRGKPYEQY
TRBV19,TRBJ1-6,AGGDANNSPLH
TRBV10-3,TRBJ1-6,AIRPPGQENSPLH
TRBV10-1,TRBJ1-2,ASSESNRRETYGYT
TRBV3-1/TRBV3-2,TRBJ1-2,ASSPTGINGYT
TRBV4-3,TRBJ2-7,ASSQAMTGSYEQY
TRBV9,TRBJ2-7,ASSLGTDSYEQY
TRBV3-1/TRBV3-2,TRBJ1-1,ASSQGSRGTEAF
TRBV9,TRBJ1-2,ASRGTGTPNYGYT
TRBV15,TRBJ1-1,ATSRDLAKGGGTEAF
TRBV19,TRBJ2-1,ASSIGAGGSYNEQF
TRBV10-1,TRBJ2-7,ASSGGTRSYEQY
TRBV28,TRBJ1-2,ASSTGNNYGYT
TRBV25-1,TRBJ2-3,ASSESGWRGTQY
TRBV7-2,TRBJ2-4,ASSFQGVQNIQY
TRBV6-2/TRBV6-3,TRBJ2-1,ASSIGQGIRREQF
TRBV10-2,TRBJ1-3,ASTVDRGSGNTIY
TRBV9,TRBJ1-6,ASSSGQGPYNSPLH
TRBV2,TRBJ1-1,ASIQTGGLTEAF
TRBV6-5,TRBJ2-7,ASRRGGYEQY
TRBV2,TRBJ1-5,ASSPQGLENQPQH
TRBV9,TRBJ1-2,ASSADVAASGYT
TRBV5-1,TRBJ1-1,ASSLGGAMNTEAF
TRBV28,TRBJ1-1,ASTKYQGEAF
TRBV2,TRBJ2-7,ASSMTGFYEQY
TRBV6-1,TRBJ1-6,ASSEVQAYNSPLH
TRBV5-1,TRBJ1-3,ASAGQDRNTIY
TRBV12-3/TRBV12-4,TRBJ2-7,ASSSGRAYEQY
TRBV5-1,TRBJ2-1,ASSLGLADNEQF
TRBV2,TRBJ2-3,ASSQGTGWGDTQY
TRBV27,TRBJ2-2,ASRRGTGGTDTGELF
TRBV9,TRBJ1-6,ASSVDPPGSSYNSPLH
TRBV7-2,TRBJ2-5,ASSLGIGAGLGETQY
TRBV4-3,TRBJ2-3,ASSQEWGGGQTTDTQY
TRBV6-5,TRBJ2-3,ASSSFSGVGTDTQY
TRBV6-5,TRBJ1-6,ASSYRWGSSDSPLH